This T cell receptor (beta chain) was recorded in a study of identical twins. Points from the study as a whole: Beta out-of-frame twin sharing showed a weaker excess. Findings came from cross-sectional statistics, without long-term follow-up of donors.

This clonotype was counted a few times. Its antigen is as yet unknown. TCRdb reprocessed the 5' RACE reads with MiXCR, giving one entry per CDR3 protein. The sample consists of roughly 260,000 distinct CDR3 sequences, 7.5% of them appearing once. The V end lost 6 bases, the J end lost 3 bases, and 21 bases lay between the germline ends. Looked up from germline, CDR1 is DFQATT and CDR2 is SNEGSKA (reference sequence). This CDR3 contains 15 residues. These sequences were also reported in another study, on yellow fever vaccine responses in identical twins. That work contributes: Reportedly, the T cell response mounted by twins to vaccine seemed partly convergent, partly personalized.

Input material: CD8+ T cells sorted from blood. This clonotype was obtained from a young woman in good health. This rearrangement joins TRBV20-1 to TRBJ2-7, with D uncertain. CDR3 residues: CSAAPRGTQIYEQYF. The DNA for the CDR3 is TGCAGTGCAGCTCCCCGCGGAACCCAGATCTACGAGCAGTACTTC.